The 5 T cell receptor beta chains presented below share a single source sample, sequenced in a study of Siglec-9 on CD8 T cells in melanoma. Only in-frame clones appear in the TCRdb table, and some are missing; sequencing was by immunoSEQ multiplex PCR. The sample yields approximately 35,000 clones, approximately 84% seen once. Sequencing was done on a sample of Siglec-9- CD8+ T cells sorted from blood. Receptor source: a human donor in good health.

The rearrangement joins TRBV7-9 to TRBJ2-3, with 9 bases matching TRBD2. V was pared by 1 base and J by 5 bases, with 1 base of the junction left unmatched. The CDR3 is 14 residues long. Germline CDR1 reads SEHNR; CDR2 reads FQNEAQ (reference sequence). CDR3 residues: CASSLGSGRDTQYF. The CDR3 DNA sequence: TGTGCCAGCAGCTTAGGTAGCGGGAGAGATACGCAGTATTTT.

J is TRBJ1-1 and V is TRBV9; D is unclear. There are 12 residues in the CDR3. Per the germline V gene, CDR1 is SGDLS and CDR2 is YYNGEE. Trimming cost V 4 bases and J 6 bases, with 10 bases left between them. In nucleotides, the CDR3 is TGTGCCAGCAGCCGCGGGGAAGCTGAAGCTTTCTTT. Amino acid sequence: CASSRGEAEAFF.

This clone was detected once. The rearrangement links TRBV18 to TRBJ2-3; TRBD1 aligns across 10 bases. With 6 bases clipped from V and 4 bases from J, the junction kept 7 bases outside the gene matches. Germline loops: CDR1 KGHSH, CDR2 LQKENI. There are 15 residues in the CDR3. CDR3 nucleotide sequence: TGTGCCAGCTCGGGCCTGGACAGGGGGGCAGATACGCAGTATTTT. It encodes CASSGLDRGADTQYF.

This chain links TRBV6-1 with TRBJ1-1; D uncertain. Germline V gene data show CDR1 as MNHNS and CDR2 as SASEGT. The ends were cut back, 3 bases at V and 2 bases at J, with 13 bases in the middle. The CDR3 length is 15 residues. The CDR3 loop is CASSEIWERNTEAFF. The CDR3 nucleotides are TGTGCCAGCAGTGAGATCTGGGAACGAAACACTGAAGCTTTCTTT.

In this sample, this clone turned up a few times. The V call is TRBV7-9, the J call TRBJ1-4; D gene ambiguous. Germline assignment: CDR1 SEHNR and CDR2 FQNEAQ (reference sequence). Trimming shortened V by 8 bases and J by 7 bases, and 14 bases separated the two germline ends. CDR3 length: 13 amino acids. CDR3 DNA sequence: TGTGCCAGCTTTGGTATGGAAGGTGAAAAACTGTTTTTT. Its protein is CASFGMEGEKLFF.